This T cell receptor (beta chain) was retrieved from a study of T cell changes during pregnancy in multiple sclerosis. Germline values: CDR1 SNHLY, CDR2 FYNNEI. This CDR3 spans 15 amino acids. V gave up 1 base and J gave up 8 bases, with 15 bases separating them. This table comes from immunoSEQ multiplex PCR, and its TCRdb copy is limited to in-frame clones, with some not included. In the table there are about 44,000 clones, more than 90% of which are singletons. The receptor's source is a female donor with multiple sclerosis, enrolled in a pregnancy study. This specimen consisted of CD4+ T cells from peripheral blood mononuclear cells, obtained in the first trimester of pregnancy. V and J are TRBV2 and TRBJ2-1; TRBD2 is a possible D gene (7 bases). For the CDR3, the DNA is TGTGCCAGCAGTGAAGGGCGGGGGCGTTGGGATGAGCAGTTCTTC. This codes for CASSEGRGRWDEQFF.